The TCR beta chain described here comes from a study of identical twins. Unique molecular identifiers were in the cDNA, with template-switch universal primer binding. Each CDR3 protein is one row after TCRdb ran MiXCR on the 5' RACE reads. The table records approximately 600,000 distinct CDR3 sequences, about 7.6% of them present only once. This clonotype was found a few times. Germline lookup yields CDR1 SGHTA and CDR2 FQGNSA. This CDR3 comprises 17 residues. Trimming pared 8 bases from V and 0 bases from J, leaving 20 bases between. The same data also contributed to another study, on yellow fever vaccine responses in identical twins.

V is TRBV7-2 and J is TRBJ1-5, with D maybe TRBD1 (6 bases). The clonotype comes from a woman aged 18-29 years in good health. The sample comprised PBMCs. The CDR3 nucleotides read TGTGCCAGCGGCGGAAAGCGGGGGGCGATTAGCAATCAGCCCCAGCATTTT. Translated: CASGGKRGAISNQPQHF.